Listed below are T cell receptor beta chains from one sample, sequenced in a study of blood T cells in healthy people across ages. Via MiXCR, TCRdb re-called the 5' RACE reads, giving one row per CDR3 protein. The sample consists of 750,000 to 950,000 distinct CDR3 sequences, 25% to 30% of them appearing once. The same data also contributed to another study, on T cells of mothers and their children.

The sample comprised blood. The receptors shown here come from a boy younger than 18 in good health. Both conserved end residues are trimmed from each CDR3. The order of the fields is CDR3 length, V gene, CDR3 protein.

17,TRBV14,ASSQVLRTGIIGANVLT
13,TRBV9,ASSVEGQGRDEQY
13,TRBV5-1,ASKEGGALRGTQY
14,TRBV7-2,ASSLAPGSIRYEQY
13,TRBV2,ASSPLGADTDTQY
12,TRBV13,ASRLDVFTDTQY
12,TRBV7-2,ASSWTRDYNEQF
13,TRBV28,ASSFSGTGWETQY
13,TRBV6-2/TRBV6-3,ASSYWYAGQETQY
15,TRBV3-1,ASSQVGGQRPEDTQY
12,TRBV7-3,ASSLTDGGNTIY
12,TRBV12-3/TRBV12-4,TSRDGRGGYGYT
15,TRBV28,ASRPPPDTYSNQPQH
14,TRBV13,ASSSERGTFYNEQF
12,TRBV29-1,SVAPPGQPPEAF
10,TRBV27,ASSQRPGEQY
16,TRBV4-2,ASSQAGTGGHRTDTQY
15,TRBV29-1,GVEDPMTKYGGYEQY
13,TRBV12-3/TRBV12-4,ASTLTGPGGNEQF
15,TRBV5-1,ASSTALYNGDGNEQY
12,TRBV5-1,ASSFGDTNQPQH
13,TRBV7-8,ASSLGPLNTGELF
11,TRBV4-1,ASSQVVGQPQH
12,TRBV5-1,ASGGTSGQETQY
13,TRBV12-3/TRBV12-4,ASSPGRISTDTQY
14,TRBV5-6,ASSYPGLAKYNEQF
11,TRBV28,ASSFSGPGTQY
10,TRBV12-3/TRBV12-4,ASSAELDEQY